These 10 T cell receptor beta chains share one sample of origin, sequenced in a study of T cell repertoires in cytomegalovirus infection. A single record per CDR3 protein comes from TCRdb applying MiXCR to the reads. The sample carries 560,000 or so distinct CDR3 sequences, about 15% recorded once. The sample consisted of CD8+ T cells from PBMCs. The receptor set was obtained from a human donor in good health (CMV status not recorded). Some clones in this sample may be carry-over from other donors' samples.

The J gene is TRBJ1-5, the V gene TRBV6-1, with D maybe TRBD1 (5 bases). This CDR3 region has 14 residues. V lost 8 bases to trimming and J lost 2 bases, with 13 bases between them. Germline loops: CDR1 MNHNS, CDR2 SASEGT. DNA of the CDR3: TGTGCCAGCTGGGATGGGGGGGGCAATCAGCCCCAGCATTTT. Translating gives CASWDGGGNQPQHF.

This clonotype appeared many times. The chain has TRBV28 and TRBJ2-3, with TRBD2 matching 9 bases. V lost 3 bases and J lost 0; bases outside the gene matches: 7. The germline CDR1 and CDR2 sequences are MDHEN and SYDVKM. The length of the CDR3 is 17 residues. CDR3 region: CASSFSRREGSTDTQYF. CDR3 sequence (DNA): TGTGCCAGCAGTTTCTCCAGGCGGGAGGGAAGCACAGATACGCAGTATTTT. Full variable domain (remainder filled in from reference TRBV28 and TRBJ2-3): DVKVTQSSRYLVKRTGEKVFLECVQDMDHENMFWYRQDPGLGLRLIYFSYDVKMKEKGDIPEGYSVSREKKERFSLILESASTNQTSMYLCASSFSRREGSTDTQYFGPGTRLTVL.

This clonotype came up many times. V is TRBV7-8 and J is TRBJ2-3; 16 bases line up with TRBD2. The germline gives CDR1 SGHVS, CDR2 FQNEAQ. V trimming: 5 bases; J trimming: 3 bases; junction bases outside the gene matches: 8. CDR3 length: 18 amino acids. CDR3 amino acids: CASSPGLAGGRRTDTQYF. The CDR3, as DNA: TGTGCCAGCAGCCCGGGACTAGCGGGAGGGCGTAGGACAGATACGCAGTATTTT.

There are a few counts of this clonotype. The J gene is TRBJ2-5, the V gene TRBV6-6; 15 bases align to TRBD2. The trim removed 4 bases at V and 2 bases at J, leaving 5 bases unmatched. Germline assignment: CDR1 MNHNY and CDR2 SVGAGI (reference sequence). The CDR3 totals 17 residues. CDR3 amino acids: CASSWGLAGGRQETQYF. The DNA of the CDR3 is TGTGCCAGCAGTTGGGGACTAGCGGGAGGCCGACAAGAGACCCAGTACTTC.

In its sample, this clonotype was seen many times. The chain combines TRBV27 with TRBJ1-2, with D perhaps matching TRBD1 (5 bases). CDR1 and CDR2 (germline): MNHEY, SMNVEV (reference sequence). V lost 5 bases and J 1 base, leaving 11 bases between the germline ends. This CDR3 has 14 amino acids. The CDR3 here is CASSLRGLNYGYTF. The CDR3 DNA reads as TGTGCCAGCAGTCTCCGGGGCCTTAACTATGGCTACACCTTC.

This chain joins TRBV27 and TRBJ2-7; 8 nucleotides line up with TRBD1. This CDR3 region has 15 residues. J gave up 9 bases and V 0 bases, and 10 bases lay outside the gene matches. The germline gives CDR1 MNHEY, CDR2 SMNVEV (reference sequence). CDR3 DNA sequence: TGTGCCAGCAGTTTATCCCGGACAGGGCGGGACGGGCAGTACTTC. This encodes CASSLSRTGRDGQYF.

This clonotype was counted ten times or more. The CDR3 DNA follows: TGTGCCAGCAGCCTCTTCACCGGGGAGCTGTTTTTT. It yields the protein CASSLFTGELFF. V gene TRBV7-9 combines with J gene TRBJ2-2; D is ambiguous. The ends were cut back, 5 bases at V and 4 bases at J, with 5 bases in the middle. Per the germline V gene, CDR1 is SEHNR and CDR2 is FQNEAQ (reference sequence). This CDR3 is built from 12 residues.

The gene calls are TRBV7-9 and TRBJ1-1; D might be TRBD1 (6 bases). CDR3 length: 14 residues. V gave up 6 bases and J gave up 1 base, with 12 bases separating them. Germline lookup yields CDR1 SEHNR and CDR2 FQNEAQ (reference sequence). CDR3 sequence reads: CASRFRQENTEAFF. CDR3 in DNA: TGTGCCAGCAGATTCAGACAGGAGAACACTGAAGCTTTCTTT.

This clonotype appeared many times. This sequence joins TRBV6-5 and TRBJ1-5; D ambiguous. This CDR3 is 18 amino acids long. V lost 6 bases to trimming and J lost 0 bases, with 21 bases between them. Germline V gene sequence: CDR1 MNHEY, CDR2 SVGAGI. The CDR3 nucleotides read TGTGCCAGCAGCTTAAACGGCCCCAGCCGTGATAGCAATCAGCCCCAGCATTTT. Its protein is CASSLNGPSRDSNQPQHF.

This clonotype has only a few counts. The rearrangement joins TRBV24-1 to TRBJ1-1, with D possibly matching TRBD1 (5 bases). Per germline, CDR1 KGHDR and CDR2 SFDVKD. There are 13 residues in the CDR3. V lost 5 bases and J lost 1, with 7 bases in between. The CDR3 spells CATSAGGNTEAFF. The CDR3 nucleotides are TGTGCCACCAGTGCGGGGGGGAACACTGAAGCTTTCTTT.